This TCR beta chain comes out of a study of vaccination effects on CD4 cells after COVID-19. The wider study: Relative to the second dose, post-vaccine samples were obtained a median of 72 days later.

Concerning this clone itself: Its antigen is currently unknown.

Sequenced by immunoSEQ multiplex PCR; TCRdb stores in-frame clones only, minus some. The sample lists 25,000 to 30,000 clones, 73% seen once, with about 10% in the top ten. Pools of viral peptides were used by the ViraFEST assay to expand antigen-specific CD4+ T cells ahead of sequencing. Culturing for about ten days preceded CD4+ T cell isolation. Participants each got two BNT162b2 or mRNA-1273 vaccine doses. The clonotype comes from a human donor who received a COVID-19 vaccine. This specimen consisted of CD4+ T cells from PBMCs cultured with HCoV-NL63 spike peptides, obtained after COVID-19 vaccination.

The CDR3 spells CASSSREEQYF. The CDR3 region has the DNA TGTGCCAGCAGTTCCAGGGAAGAGCAGTACTTC. The V and J genes are TRBV28 and TRBJ2-7; possibly TRBD1 for D (5 bases). V lost 4 bases, J lost 7 bases, and 8 bases lay in between. Germline CDR1 is MDHEN and CDR2 is SYDVKM. This CDR3 has 11 amino acids.